This is a list of T cell receptor beta chains from one sample in a study of monozygotic twins with inflammatory bowel disease. TCRdb reprocessed the 5' RACE reads and keeps a single row for each CDR3 protein, giving no DNA. The sample's table shows about 210,000 distinct CDR3 sequences. The specimen was blood. These receptors were obtained from a human donor with ulcerative colitis or Crohn's disease, or a healthy co-twin of an affected twin (not recorded which). The CDR3 runs from the conserved cysteine through the conserved F or W.

j_call: TRBJ2-1; v_call: TRBV15; cdr3_aa: CATSKHGGDEQFF
j_call: TRBJ1-1; v_call: TRBV7-3; cdr3_aa: CASSLQGGRNTEAFF
j_call: TRBJ2-2; v_call: TRBV12-3/TRBV12-4; cdr3_aa: CASSLRVGFAGELFF
j_call: TRBJ2-5; v_call: TRBV5-1; cdr3_aa: CASSLAGQGETQYF
j_call: TRBJ2-3; v_call: TRBV12-3/TRBV12-4; cdr3_aa: CASITRASGGILSTDTQYF
j_call: TRBJ2-7; v_call: TRBV20-1; cdr3_aa: CSASGDRVIGEQYF
j_call: TRBJ1-2; v_call: TRBV5-4; cdr3_aa: CASSWAGQASNYGYTF
j_call: TRBJ1-1; v_call: TRBV12-3/TRBV12-4; cdr3_aa: CASTRDSGGAFF
j_call: TRBJ2-4; v_call: TRBV12-3/TRBV12-4; cdr3_aa: CASSLAVWGGKNIQYF
j_call: TRBJ2-7; v_call: TRBV12-3/TRBV12-4; cdr3_aa: CASSPQDIGNSYEQYF
j_call: TRBJ2-3; v_call: TRBV3-1; cdr3_aa: CASSRDPTSGGTQYF
j_call: TRBJ2-5; v_call: TRBV3-1; cdr3_aa: CASSRGLETQYF
j_call: TRBJ1-1; v_call: TRBV28; cdr3_aa: CASSRASVGTEAFF
j_call: TRBJ1-4; v_call: TRBV11-2; cdr3_aa: CASSLGGVGEKLFF
j_call: TRBJ1-2; v_call: TRBV12-3/TRBV12-4; cdr3_aa: CASINTGGGGYTF
j_call: TRBJ2-1; v_call: TRBV12-3/TRBV12-4; cdr3_aa: CASSRTENNEQFF
j_call: TRBJ1-3; v_call: TRBV18; cdr3_aa: CASSPGYSGNTIYF
j_call: TRBJ2-5; v_call: TRBV6-5; cdr3_aa: CASGGGLQETQYF
j_call: TRBJ1-6; v_call: TRBV5-1; cdr3_aa: CASSLTTSSPLHF
j_call: TRBJ1-1; v_call: TRBV20-1; cdr3_aa: CSAGQGGTEAFF
j_call: TRBJ2-3; v_call: TRBV20-1; cdr3_aa: CSAKTGGTDTQYF
j_call: TRBJ1-2; v_call: TRBV29-1; cdr3_aa: CSVEEWREYTF
j_call: TRBJ2-3; v_call: TRBV12-3/TRBV12-4; cdr3_aa: CASSPTLHVADTQYF
j_call: TRBJ1-5; v_call: TRBV24-1; cdr3_aa: CATGSGRGQEYSNQPQHF
j_call: TRBJ2-7; v_call: TRBV5-1; cdr3_aa: CASSLEGRDYEQYF
j_call: TRBJ2-1; v_call: TRBV5-1; cdr3_aa: CASSWGAGGEQFF
j_call: TRBJ2-7; v_call: TRBV7-6; cdr3_aa: CASSLETGPVHEQYF
j_call: TRBJ2-7; v_call: TRBV4-1; cdr3_aa: CASSRNHDSSYGQYF
j_call: TRBJ1-1; v_call: TRBV6-5; cdr3_aa: CASSYSGGGGAFF
j_call: TRBJ2-5; v_call: TRBV7-8; cdr3_aa: CASSFQGTGGETQYF
j_call: TRBJ2-2; v_call: TRBV6-5; cdr3_aa: CASSYGTGFTGELFF
j_call: TRBJ1-1; v_call: TRBV19; cdr3_aa: CASGGYTEAFF
j_call: TRBJ2-7; v_call: TRBV29-1; cdr3_aa: CSVSTGTGVFYEQYF
j_call: TRBJ2-1; v_call: TRBV7-6; cdr3_aa: CASSLKQGNEQFF
j_call: TRBJ2-3; v_call: TRBV4-1; cdr3_aa: CASSQTGWGTDTQYF
j_call: TRBJ1-2; v_call: TRBV6-5; cdr3_aa: CASGGSYGYTF
j_call: TRBJ2-7; v_call: TRBV10-3; cdr3_aa: CAGSTGDTYEQYF
j_call: TRBJ2-1; v_call: TRBV11-2; cdr3_aa: CASSVGLANEQFF
j_call: TRBJ2-3; v_call: TRBV14; cdr3_aa: CASSLNRRDTQYF
j_call: TRBJ2-7; v_call: TRBV13; cdr3_aa: CASSNPSDPLRRSEQYF
j_call: TRBJ2-3; v_call: TRBV11-2; cdr3_aa: CASSLDQWETTDTQYF
j_call: TRBJ2-1; v_call: TRBV5-6; cdr3_aa: CASSLRRPSYNEQFF
j_call: TRBJ2-5; v_call: TRBV7-9; cdr3_aa: CAGSSQETQYF
j_call: TRBJ2-7; v_call: TRBV10-3; cdr3_aa: CAIRNWDRGRDEQYF
j_call: TRBJ1-6; v_call: TRBV12-3/TRBV12-4; cdr3_aa: CASSNQGGAYNSPLHF
j_call: TRBJ2-7; v_call: TRBV7-2; cdr3_aa: CASSPGLPEQYF